Below, 30 T cell receptor beta chains from the same sample are listed, as sequenced in a study of blood T cells in healthy people across ages. Next came a second PCR, run for about 6 to 12 cycles, which used a sample-barcoded 5' primer along with a J-beta primer mix. TCRdb itself ran the 5' RACE reads through MiXCR, one entry per CDR3 protein. The repertoire holds 1.2 million to 1.5 million distinct CDR3 sequences, with about 43% as singletons. The sample taken for sequencing was blood. The source of these receptors is a woman aged 18-29 years in good health.

The chain uses TRBV11-2 and TRBJ2-1; TRBD1 agrees at 7 bases. The V gene's germline CDR1 is SGHAT and CDR2 FQNNGV. V trimming: 5 bases; J trimming: 9 bases; junction bases outside the gene matches: 10. The CDR3 consists of 14 residues. For the CDR3, the DNA is TGTGCCAGCAGCCTGGGACAGTCTCCTGGTGAGCAGTTCTTC. This encodes CASSLGQSPGEQFF.

Points on this clonotype: At one end, the junction sequence differs from germline, possibly due to a read error. The chain carries TRBV18 and TRBJ1-2, with D possibly matching TRBD1 (6 bases). This CDR3 comprises 16 residues. Germline-derived CDR1 and CDR2 are KGHSH and LQKENI. CDR3: CANSPTQTGSRYGYTF. CDR3 DNA: TGTGCCAACTCACCGACCCAGACAGGCTCACGCTATGGCTACACCTTC.

The rearrangement joins TRBV12-5 to TRBJ2-7, with unresolved D. The CDR3 is made up of 13 amino acids. Per the germline V gene, CDR1 is LGHNT and CDR2 is FRNRAP. The V end was cut by 10 bases, the J end by 1 base, with 14 bases between. The CDR3 coding sequence is TGTGCTATGGGGTCGGGCCTTTCCTACGAGCAGTACTTC. Translation: CAMGSGLSYEQYF.

The chain recombines TRBV2 with TRBJ1-5; D is unclear. V was cut by 2 bases and J by 12 bases, with 11 bases left in between. The CDR3 extends over 12 amino acids. Germline loops: CDR1 SNHLY, CDR2 FYNNEI. The CDR3 sequence is CASSESERIQHF. The CDR3 DNA reads TGTGCCAGCAGTGAAAGTGAACGTATCCAGCATTTT.

This clonotype came up a few times. V is TRBV7-2 and J is TRBJ2-7; 9 nucleotides match TRBD2. The V and J ends lost 2 bases and 4 bases, in that order; junction bases with no gene match: 12. Germline V gene data show CDR1 as SGHTA and CDR2 as FQGNSA. The CDR3 runs to 17 residues. CDR3 residues: CASSLRGDSGSFYEQYF. CDR3 coding DNA: TGTGCCAGCAGCTTAAGGGGTGATAGCGGGAGTTTTTACGAGCAGTACTTC.

This clonotype was counted only a few times. V gene TRBV11-1 combines with J gene TRBJ2-6, with D possibly TRBD1 on 5 matching bases. Germline V lookup: CDR1 SGHAT, CDR2 FQDESV (reference sequence). The CDR3 is 21 residues long. Trimming shortened V by 3 bases and J by 2 bases, and 26 bases separated the two germline ends. CDR3 sequence reads: CASSFRSLPGADNAGANVLTF. As DNA, the CDR3 is TGTGCCAGCAGCTTTCGGAGCCTACCTGGTGCGGACAACGCTGGGGCCAACGTCCTGACTTTC. Supplemented by reference TRBV11-1 and TRBJ2-6, the full variable domain reads EAEVAQSPRYKITEKSQAVAFWCDPISGHATLYWYRQILGQGPELLVQFQDESVVDDSQLPKDRFSAERLKGVDSTLKIQPAELGDSAMYLCASSFRSLPGADNAGANVLTFGAGSRLTVL.

J is TRBJ2-5 and V is TRBV29-1, with a tentative D call TRBD1 (5 bases). Matching the DNA end better, TRBJ2-7 makes the J call doubtful. CDR3 length equals 14 residues. CDR1 SQVTM and CDR2 ANQGSEA come from the germline V gene. The CDR3 here is CSVEEETEASEQYF. The CDR3 coding sequence is TGCAGCGTTGAAGAGGAGACAGAGGCTAGCGAGCAGTACTTC.

This chain links TRBV4-1 with TRBJ2-1; D not certain. The DNA end favors TRBJ2-7, so the J call may be wrong. This CDR3 is built from 13 residues. Germline values: CDR1 MGHRA, CDR2 YSYEKL. The CDR3 DNA reads as TGCGCCAGCAGCCAAGGGATTTCCAATGAGCAGTACTTC. This gives the protein CASSQGISNEQYF.

The J gene is TRBJ2-5, the V gene TRBV5-1, with TRBD1 identical over 9 bases. This CDR3 is built from 14 residues. V lost 5 bases, J lost 11 bases, and 13 bases stayed unmatched. CDR1 and CDR2 (germline): SGHRS, YFSETQ. The CDR3 nucleotides read TGCGCCAGCAGTGGCGGGACAGGGTTGAATGAGCAGTACTTC. This gives the protein CASSGGTGLNEQYF.

The CDR3: CSGVSLDGYTF. The CDR3 DNA reads as TGCAGTGGGGTTTCTCTGGATGGCTACACCTTC. The J gene is TRBJ1-2, the V gene TRBV20-1; D call uncertain. The CDR3 has 11 residues. V lost 7 bases and J lost 6, with 12 bases in between. Per germline, CDR1 DFQATT and CDR2 SNEGSKA (reference sequence).

This clonotype was seen a few times. This chain connects TRBV30 to TRBJ1-2; D gene uncertain. V was cut by 5 bases and J by 5 bases, with 18 bases left in between. The CDR3 consists of 14 residues. The germline CDR1 and CDR2 sequences are GTSNPN and SVGIG (reference sequence). CDR3 region: CAWRTYSGLYGYTF. The DNA for the CDR3 is TGTGCCTGGCGAACATATTCAGGACTTTATGGCTACACCTTC.

This chain joins TRBV9 and TRBJ1-6; 9 positions match TRBD1. The V and J ends lost 7 bases and 4 bases, in that order; junction bases with no gene match: 6. The CDR3 length is 15 residues. The V gene's germline CDR1 is SGDLS and CDR2 YYNGEE. CDR3 region: CASFGTGFYNSPLHF. As DNA, the CDR3 is TGTGCCAGCTTTGGGACAGGGTTTTATAATTCACCCCTCCACTTT.

The chain employs TRBV20-1 and TRBJ2-7; perhaps D is TRBD1 or TRBD2 (5 bases each). The V gene's germline CDR1 is DFQATT and CDR2 SNEGSKA (reference sequence). With 6 bases removed from V and 2 bases from J, the gap between germline ends came to 14 bases. There are 13 residues in the CDR3. The CDR3 here is CSADRDRAYEQYF. CDR3 nucleotide sequence: TGCAGTGCGGATCGGGACCGCGCCTACGAGCAGTACTTC.

Concerning this clonotype: A much larger clone differs by one base, so this may be a read error. The chain uses TRBV20-1 and TRBJ2-1, with a possible D match to TRBD2 (6 bases). Germline V CDR1 and CDR2: DFQATT, SNEGSKA (reference sequence). The CDR3 totals 14 residues. Deletions cut 4 bases from V and 10 bases from J, with 20 bases between. The CDR3 DNA sequence: TGCAGTGCTAAGCCTAGCGCGAGCTCCTACGAGCAGTTCTTC. Translation gives CSAKPSASSYEQFF.

The chain couples TRBV20-1 to TRBJ2-7; 7 bases line up with TRBD1. V lost 5 bases to trimming and J lost 2 bases; unmatched junction nucleotides: 9. The CDR3 has 14 amino acids. Germline V CDR1 and CDR2: DFQATT, SNEGSKA (reference sequence). The CDR3 DNA reads TGCAGTGCTCGGACAGGCGATTTTCCCTACGAGCAGTACTTC. Translating it yields CSARTGDFPYEQYF.

This clonotype was detected once. The chain uses TRBV5-4 and TRBJ1-4, with D tentatively TRBD1 (5 bases). Between the trimmed V and J ends, which lost 4 bases and 0 bases, there was a span of 10 bases. CDR1 is SGHNT and CDR2 is YYREEE in the germline V gene (reference sequence). The CDR3 length is 15 residues. CDR3: CASSRSGPTNEKLFF. The CDR3 nucleotides read TGTGCCAGCAGCCGCTCGGGGCCAACTAATGAAAAACTGTTTTTT.

This rearrangement joins TRBV6-5 to TRBJ1-4, with D uncertain. Deletions cut 0 bases from V and 1 base from J, with 6 bases between. The CDR3 loop spans 15 amino acids. CDR1 and CDR2 (germline): MNHEY, SVGAGI. The CDR3 here is CASSYSVLTNEKLFF. The CDR3 coding sequence is TGTGCCAGCAGTTACTCAGTCCTAACTAATGAAAAACTGTTTTTT.

This chain joins TRBV5-1 and TRBJ1-2, with 10 bases identical to TRBD1. Looked up from germline, CDR1 is SGHRS and CDR2 is YFSETQ. The CDR3 is 15 residues long. V was pared by 8 bases and J by 4 bases, with 11 bases of the junction left unmatched. CDR3 sequence: CASSPTGGVGYGYTF. CDR3 sequence (DNA): TGCGCCAGTAGCCCGACAGGGGGCGTAGGCTATGGCTACACCTTC.

This clonotype was detected only a few times. J is TRBJ2-1 and V is TRBV12-5, with 7 bases aligning to TRBD2. The CDR3 sequence is 17 residues long. Germline V gives CDR1 LGHNT, CDR2 FRNRAP. Trimming took 5 bases from V and 5 from J; bases not matched to a gene: 15. DNA of the CDR3: TGTGCTAGTGGTGGACCAGGAGTTAGCGGGCCCGACAATGAGCAGTTCTTC. This encodes CASGGPGVSGPDNEQFF. The full variable domain, completed using reference TRBV12-5 and TRBJ2-1, is DARVTQTPRHKVTEMGQEVTMRCQPILGHNTVFWYRQTMMQGLELLAYFRNRAPLDDSGMPKDRFSAEMPDATLATLKIQPSEPRDSAVYFCASGGPGVSGPDNEQFFGPGTRLTVL.

Only a few counts were recorded for this clonotype. The chain has TRBV3-1 and TRBJ1-2; D possibly corresponds to TRBD1 (5 bases). The CDR3 sequence is 14 residues long. Germline CDR1 and CDR2: LGHDT and YNNKEL (reference sequence). V was trimmed by 5 bases and J by 3 bases, leaving 13 bases between them. CDR3 loop: CASSTSTDHYGYTF. CDR3 nucleotides: TGTGCCAGCAGCACCTCGACAGACCACTATGGCTACACCTTC.

The V call is TRBV15, the J call TRBJ2-3, with 7 bases aligning to TRBD2. Per germline, CDR1 LNHNV and CDR2 YYDKDF (reference sequence). V shed 1 base and J 2 bases; nucleotides not matched to a gene: 6. The CDR3 has 16 residues. The CDR3 DNA is TGTGCCACCAGCAGAGGGGTAGCGGGCTACACAGATACGCAGTATTTT. Encoded protein: CATSRGVAGYTDTQYF.

This clonotype turned up a few times. This rearrangement joins TRBV10-3 to TRBJ2-3; D is ambiguous. From germline, CDR1 is ENHRY and CDR2 SYGVKD. The CDR3 consists of 15 residues. The ends were cut back, 0 bases at V and 5 bases at J, with 12 bases in the middle. This CDR3 reads CAISESREVGDTQYF. CDR3 coding DNA: TGTGCCATCAGTGAGTCCCGCGAGGTTGGAGATACGCAGTATTTT.

The V and J genes are TRBV20-1 and TRBJ1-2; a weak D match, TRBD1 (6 bases). CDR1 and CDR2 (germline): DFQATT, SNEGSKA (reference sequence). There are 15 residues in the CDR3. V lost 8 bases to trimming and J lost 4 bases, with 23 bases between them. The CDR3, as DNA: TGCAGTCTAAGGGGGACCGCCGCAGGGGCCTATGGCTACACCTTC. Protein sequence: CSLRGTAAGAYGYTF.

The rearrangement joins TRBV20-1 to TRBJ2-5, with TRBD2 matching 8 bases. CDR1 is DFQATT, CDR2 SNEGSKA, per germline (reference sequence). The junction had 7 bases not matched to a gene; V was cut back by 2 bases and J by 2 bases. The CDR3 spans 15 residues. CDR3 sequence (DNA): TGCAGTGCTAGAAGGGTAGCGGGGAGGCAAGAGACCCAGTACTTC. Translated: CSARRVAGRQETQYF.

This chain joins TRBV28 and TRBJ1-3; perhaps TRBD1 as D (5 bases). V lost 9 bases and J lost 4, with 19 bases in between. The CDR3 length is 15 residues. Germline V gives CDR1 MDHEN, CDR2 SYDVKM. In DNA, the CDR3 is TGTGCCAGTGTCATGAGAGGGGCTTCCGGAAACACCATATATTTT. Encoded protein: CASVMRGASGNTIYF.

The chain has TRBV24-1 and TRBJ2-5; 7 bases map to TRBD2. V lost 3 bases, J lost 5 bases, and 11 bases stayed unmatched. Germline CDR1 is KGHDR and CDR2 is SFDVKD. There are 16 residues in the CDR3. The CDR3 nucleotides read TGTGCCACCAGTGATACAAGCGGGGCCCGGGGTGAGACCCAGTACTTC. It is translated as CATSDTSGARGETQYF.

The chain has TRBV12-3 or TRBV12-4 and TRBJ2-3, with unresolved D. CDR3 length: 14 residues. Trimming left V 3 bases short and J 2 bases short, with 9 bases between. The CDR3: CASSFQALTDTQYF. The DNA for the CDR3 is TGTGCCAGCAGTTTCCAAGCACTCACAGATACGCAGTATTTT.

The V gene is TRBV5-1, the J gene TRBJ1-1; 7 bases are shared with TRBD1. Germline trimming cut 3 bases from V and 0 bases from J; bases unmatched to any gene: 11. The CDR3 length is 17 residues. Per the germline V gene, CDR1 is SGHRS and CDR2 is YFSETQ. CDR3 bases: TGCGCCAGCAGCTGGCGACAGGGAGTGGGAATGAACACTGAAGCTTTCTTT. Amino acid sequence: CASSWRQGVGMNTEAFF.

The V and J genes are TRBV4-1 and TRBJ1-2; no firm D call. There are 13 residues in the CDR3. Germline lookup yields CDR1 MGHRA and CDR2 YSYEKL. V lost 8 bases and J lost 1, with 11 bases in between. CDR3 bases: TGCGCCAGCCAAGTCCCCGATAACTATGGCTACACCTTC. The encoded protein is CASQVPDNYGYTF.

In its sample, this clonotype was seen many times. Here the CDR3 DNA reads TGCGCCAGCAGCTTGGTAACTAGCGGATCCTACGAGCAGTACTTC. Residues: CASSLVTSGSYEQYF. This chain connects TRBV5-1 to TRBJ2-7; 8 bases line up with TRBD2. V was pared by 0 bases and J by 1 base, with 3 bases of the junction left unmatched. The CDR3 has 15 amino acids. Germline V gene lookup returns CDR1 SGHRS and CDR2 YFSETQ.